Following are 9 T cell receptor beta chains from one sample sequenced in a study of blood T cell repertoires in COVID-19. This table comes from immunoSEQ multiplex PCR, and its TCRdb copy is limited to in-frame clones, with some not included. The sample has 200,000 to 250,000 clones, roughly 80% seen once. The source material was peripheral blood. The source is a man aged 30-40 years with active or convalescent COVID-19.

The CDR3 sequence: CASRVLGQGYEFNGYTF. CDR3 DNA: TGTGCCAGCAGGGTCTTAGGACAGGGGTATGAATTTAATGGCTACACCTTC. The V call is TRBV28, the J call TRBJ1-2; 9 bases fit TRBD1. The germline CDR1 and CDR2 sequences are MDHEN and SYDVKM. V trimming: 6 bases; J trimming: 6 bases; junction bases outside the gene matches: 17. The CDR3 has 17 amino acids.

This chain joins TRBV5-1 and TRBJ2-7; D might be TRBD1 (6 bases). Per the germline V gene, CDR1 is SGHRS and CDR2 is YFSETQ. The CDR3 sequence is 14 residues long. V lost 4 bases and J 3 bases, leaving 14 bases between the germline ends. Written as DNA, the CDR3 is TGCGCCAGCAGCCCCGGACAGTTTAACTACGAGCAGTACTTC. Residues: CASSPGQFNYEQYF.

This chain joins TRBV29-1 and TRBJ2-7; D gene uncertain. The V gene lost 4 bases and the J gene lost 2 bases, with 12 bases spanning the gap. The CDR3 runs to 13 residues. Germline CDR1 reads SQVTM; CDR2 reads ANQGSEA. CDR3: CSVARGKPYEQYF. In nucleotides, the CDR3 is TGCAGCGTTGCAAGAGGAAAACCCTACGAGCAGTACTTC.

This clone was seen more than once but under ten times. CDR3 nucleotides: TGTGCCAGCAGCCAAGGCAGACTCACAGATACGCAGTATTTT. Translation: CASSQGRLTDTQYF. This chain uses TRBV4-2 with TRBJ2-3; D uncertain. Germline loops: CDR1 LGHNA, CDR2 YNFKEQ. With 1 base removed from V and 2 bases from J, the gap between germline ends came to 7 bases. The CDR3 is made up of 14 amino acids.

The chain combines TRBV2 with TRBJ1-2, with a tentative D call TRBD1 (5 bases). Trimming left V 8 bases short and J 3 bases short, with 16 bases between. Germline V gene lookup returns CDR1 SNHLY and CDR2 FYNNEI. This CDR3 is 14 amino acids long. In nucleotides, the CDR3 is TGTGCCAGCTCCCAGGCAACACAGGACTATGGCTACACCTTC. Protein: CASSQATQDYGYTF.

The genes are TRBV7-9 and TRBJ1-3; unclear D gene. CDR3 length: 14 residues. Germline-derived CDR1 and CDR2 are SEHNR and FQNEAQ (reference sequence). Trimming took off 3 bases at V and 4 bases at J, with 10 bases between the two ends. CDR3: CASSFETKGNTIYF. CDR3 sequence (DNA): TGTGCCAGCAGCTTTGAGACAAAAGGAAACACCATATATTTT.

The chain carries TRBV2 and TRBJ2-1, with 12 bases fitting TRBD2. V trimming: 0 bases; J trimming: 8 bases; junction bases outside the gene matches: 2. Germline V gene lookup returns CDR1 SNHLY and CDR2 FYNNEI. The CDR3 contains 15 residues. CDR3 protein: CASSEATSGSYEQFF. CDR3 sequence (DNA): TGTGCCAGCAGTGAAGCGACTAGCGGGAGCTATGAGCAGTTCTTC.

The gene calls are TRBV2 and TRBJ2-1, with TRBD2 matching 7 bases. The junction had 4 bases not matched to a gene; V was cut back by 1 base and J by 7 bases. CDR1 is SNHLY and CDR2 is FYNNEI in the germline V gene. This CDR3 has 14 amino acids. This chain's CDR3 is CASSEEASGNEQFF. The DNA of the CDR3 is TGTGCCAGCAGTGAAGAGGCTAGCGGAAATGAGCAGTTCTTC. Together with reference TRBV2 and TRBJ2-1, the CDR3 gives the full variable domain: EPEVTQTPSHQVTQMGQEVILRCVPISNHLYFYWYRQILGQKVEFLVSFYNNEISEKSEIFDDQFSVERPDGSNFTLKIRSTKLEDSAMYFCASSEEASGNEQFFGPGTRLTVL.

The chain couples TRBV29-1 to TRBJ2-7; a weak D match, TRBD1 (6 bases). V was pared by 5 bases and J by 2 bases, with 13 bases between. The CDR3 has 13 amino acids. Germline-derived CDR1 and CDR2 are SQVTM and ANQGSEA. CDR3 nucleotide sequence: TGCAGCGTTTTAGTAGGGGGTCCCTACGAGCAGTACTTC. Protein sequence: CSVLVGGPYEQYF.